This T cell receptor (beta chain) emerged from a study of T cells in tuberculosis. Study details: The T cells targeted glucose monomycolate, a mycobacterial lipid, via CD1B. A South African cohort included IGRA-negative adolescents, latently infected IGRA-positive adolescents and adults with active tuberculosis.

Clones were read by immunoSEQ multiplex PCR, and TCRdb kept only the in-frame ones, dropping some. The sample lists about 25,000 clones; about 95% were seen once. Trimming shortened V by 3 bases and J by 1 base, and 14 bases separated the two germline ends. CDR1 is SGHNT and CDR2 is YYREEE in the germline V gene (reference sequence). The CDR3 sequence is 16 residues long. Tuberculin skin test and IGRA determined adolescents' latent tuberculosis status at entry. Note on this clone: Its antigen is unidentified.

General study findings and limits: Smaller distances to GMM-specific TCRs suggested their expansion in active tuberculosis.

This clonotype was sampled from a donor between 10 and 35 years old with latent tuberculosis or without tuberculosis infection. Material for sequencing was PBMCs. The gene calls are TRBV5-4 and TRBJ2-1; D is perhaps TRBD1 (6 bases). CDR3 protein: CASSSRQATSYNEQFF. The CDR3 DNA follows: TGTGCCAGCAGCTCTAGACAGGCTACTTCCTACAATGAGCAGTTCTTC.